Listed below are T cell receptor beta chains from one sample, sequenced in a study of CD8 T cells in Susac syndrome. Each CDR3 protein is one row after TCRdb ran MiXCR on the immunoSEQ multiplex PCR reads. The profile shows roughly 150,000 distinct CDR3 sequences, 85% to 95% of them singletons. Material: CD4+ T cells from PBMCs. These receptors all come from a human donor with Susac syndrome. Each CDR3 is given with its conserved first and last residue. A D gene is named only where the DNA matches it firmly. A clone size is listed for some rows: how often the clone was seen (once, few, many), or a class if it is expanded.

D: -
V: TRBV20-1
size: -
J: TRBJ2-3
length: 15
DNA: TGCAGTGCTAGCGGCGGGGCGGGCCCCACAGATACGCAGTATTTT
CDR3: CSASGGAGPTDTQYF

D: -
V: TRBV3-1
size: -
J: TRBJ2-7
length: 13
DNA: TGTGCCAGCAGCTACGGACAGACCCTAGAGCAGTACTTC
CDR3: CASSYGQTLEQYF

D: TRBD2
V: TRBV9
size: -
J: TRBJ2-5
length: 16
DNA: TGTGCCAGCAGCCCTCAGCGGGGGAGGTACCAAGAGACCCAGTACTTC
CDR3: CASSPQRGRYQETQYF

D: TRBD1
V: TRBV18
size: -
J: TRBJ1-1
length: 13
DNA: TGTGCCAGCACGACAGGGAGAGACACTGAAGCTTTCTTT
CDR3: CASTTGRDTEAFF

D: TRBD2
V: TRBV20-1
size: -
J: TRBJ2-1
length: 12
DNA: TGCAGTGCTAGTAGCGGGGTAGGGGAGCAGTTCTTC
CDR3: CSASSGVGEQFF

D: -
V: TRBV2
size: -
J: TRBJ1-1
length: 13
DNA: TGTGCCAGCGGGACAACAATGAACACTGAAGCTTTCTTT
CDR3: CASGTTMNTEAFF

D: TRBD2
V: TRBV20-1
size: -
J: TRBJ2-3
length: 14
DNA: TGCAGTGCTAGAGATGGACGGGGGGCAGATACGCAGTATTTT
CDR3: CSARDGRGADTQYF

D: -
V: TRBV4-3
size: -
J: TRBJ1-1
length: 15
DNA: TGCGCCAGCAGCCAAGATAGGCAGGGGCATACTGAAGCTTTCTTT
CDR3: CASSQDRQGHTEAFF

D: -
V: TRBV5-6
size: -
J: TRBJ1-1
length: 15
DNA: TGTGCCAGCAGCTTCGGTCCCCCGTCGCACACTGAAGCTTTCTTT
CDR3: CASSFGPPSHTEAFF

D: -
V: TRBV2
size: -
J: TRBJ1-2
length: 14
DNA: TGTGCCGTCGTGTTTCGGGATAATAGATATGGCTACACCTTC
CDR3: CAVVFRDNRYGYTF

D: -
V: TRBV4-2
size: -
J: TRBJ2-1
length: 16
DNA: TGTGCCAGCAGCCAAGGCGGTGACCACAGCTACAATGAGCAGTTCTTC
CDR3: CASSQGGDHSYNEQFF

D: -
V: TRBV6-5
size: once
J: TRBJ1-2
length: 16
DNA: TGTGCCAGCAGTTACGCCGCACAGGGCCCGTGGCGGGGCTACACCTTC
CDR3: CASSYAAQGPWRGYTF

D: TRBD2
V: TRBV19
size: -
J: TRBJ2-1
length: 15
DNA: TGTGCCAGTAGTATAGTAGCGGGCAGAGGCGATGAGCAGTTCTTC
CDR3: CASSIVAGRGDEQFF

D: -
V: TRBV15
size: once
J: TRBJ2-2
length: 14
DNA: TGTGCCACCAGCAGAGAACAGGTCCCCGGGGAGCTGTTTTTT
CDR3: CATSREQVPGELFF

D: -
V: TRBV29-1
size: -
J: TRBJ2-5
length: 13
DNA: TGCAGCGCCTACGTTCGTGGGCAAGAGACCCAGTACTTC
CDR3: CSAYVRGQETQYF

D: -
V: TRBV27
size: -
J: TRBJ2-5
length: 12
DNA: TGTGCCAGCAGTTCCACCCCGGAGACCCAGTACTTC
CDR3: CASSSTPETQYF

D: -
V: TRBV3-1
size: -
J: TRBJ2-2
length: 14
DNA: TGTGCCAGCAGCAAGGGTTGGGGGTCCGGGGAGCTGTTTTTT
CDR3: CASSKGWGSGELFF

D: -
V: TRBV14
size: -
J: TRBJ2-2
length: 15
DNA: TGTGCCAGCAGCCGTAACAGGGAGAGGGCCGGGGAGCTGTTTTTT
CDR3: CASSRNRERAGELFF

D: -
V: TRBV10-3
size: -
J: TRBJ2-7
length: 14
DNA: TGTGCCATCACCCCGGGACATGGAGCCTACGAGCAGTACTTC
CDR3: CAITPGHGAYEQYF

D: -
V: TRBV10-3
size: -
J: TRBJ1-2
length: 14
DNA: TGTGCCATCTCGGCGCCCGGGGACAACTATGGCTACACCTTC
CDR3: CAISAPGDNYGYTF

D: TRBD1
V: TRBV7-9
size: -
J: TRBJ2-1
length: 14
DNA: TGTGCCAGCAGCTCGGGACAGCCTTACAATGAGCAGTTCTTC
CDR3: CASSSGQPYNEQFF

D: -
V: TRBV12-3/TRBV12-4
size: -
J: TRBJ1-2
length: 13
DNA: TGTGCCAGCAGTTTAGAGTGGGGGAATGGCTACACCTTC
CDR3: CASSLEWGNGYTF

D: -
V: TRBV23-1
size: -
J: TRBJ1-4
length: 17
DNA: TGCGCCAGCAGTCAATCCGATTTTGACGCAACTAATGAAAAACTGTTTTTT
CDR3: CASSQSDFDATNEKLFF

D: TRBD1
V: TRBV3-1
size: -
J: TRBJ2-1
length: 15
DNA: TGTGCCAGCAGCACACCGGGACAGGGGCGGAATGAGCAGTTCTTC
CDR3: CASSTPGQGRNEQFF

D: -
V: TRBV18
size: -
J: TRBJ1-1
length: 14
DNA: TGTGCCAGCTCACCAAGGTCAGGGACCGGTGAAGCTTTCTTT
CDR3: CASSPRSGTGEAFF

D: TRBD2
V: TRBV6-1
size: -
J: TRBJ2-5
length: 16
DNA: TGTGCCAGCAGCCGTATAGCGGGGGGAAAGAGAGGGACCCAGTACTTC
CDR3: CASSRIAGGKRGTQYF

D: -
V: TRBV12-3/TRBV12-4
size: -
J: TRBJ2-2
length: 15
DNA: TGTGCCAGCAGTTTTTGGCGGCTCTACACCGGGGAGCTGTTTTTT
CDR3: CASSFWRLYTGELFF

D: -
V: TRBV20-1
size: -
J: TRBJ1-1
length: 15
DNA: TGCAGTGCTAGAGCTCCGGGCAGCGTGAACACTGAAGCTTTCTTT
CDR3: CSARAPGSVNTEAFF

D: -
V: TRBV6-5
size: once
J: TRBJ2-5
length: 13
DNA: TGTGCCAGCAGTTACTCGAAAGCGGAGACCCAGTACTTC
CDR3: CASSYSKAETQYF

D: -
V: TRBV10-3
size: -
J: TRBJ2-1
length: 12
DNA: TGTGCCACGAAGGAGTCGGGGGATGAGCAGTTCTTC
CDR3: CATKESGDEQFF

D: TRBD1
V: TRBV29-1
size: -
J: TRBJ2-2
length: 15
DNA: TGCAGCGTCGGGGGACAGGGGGGGAACACCGGGGAGCTGTTTTTT
CDR3: CSVGGQGGNTGELFF

D: -
V: TRBV7-2
size: -
J: TRBJ2-5
length: 13
DNA: TGTGCCAGCAGCCCCGACGGGATAGAGACCCAGTACTTC
CDR3: CASSPDGIETQYF

D: -
V: TRBV4-2
size: once
J: TRBJ2-4
length: 17
DNA: TGTGCCAGCAGCCAAGAGTCGCCGGGGGTAGCCAAAAACATTCAGTACTTC
CDR3: CASSQESPGVAKNIQYF

D: TRBD2
V: TRBV20-1
size: -
J: TRBJ2-1
length: 14
DNA: TGCAGTGCTTTTAGCGGGGGGGCCTACAATGAGCAGTTCTTC
CDR3: CSAFSGGAYNEQFF

D: TRBD1
V: TRBV20-1
size: few
J: TRBJ1-2
length: 12
DNA: TGCAGTGCTAGGACAGGGTCCTATGGCTACACCTTC
CDR3: CSARTGSYGYTF